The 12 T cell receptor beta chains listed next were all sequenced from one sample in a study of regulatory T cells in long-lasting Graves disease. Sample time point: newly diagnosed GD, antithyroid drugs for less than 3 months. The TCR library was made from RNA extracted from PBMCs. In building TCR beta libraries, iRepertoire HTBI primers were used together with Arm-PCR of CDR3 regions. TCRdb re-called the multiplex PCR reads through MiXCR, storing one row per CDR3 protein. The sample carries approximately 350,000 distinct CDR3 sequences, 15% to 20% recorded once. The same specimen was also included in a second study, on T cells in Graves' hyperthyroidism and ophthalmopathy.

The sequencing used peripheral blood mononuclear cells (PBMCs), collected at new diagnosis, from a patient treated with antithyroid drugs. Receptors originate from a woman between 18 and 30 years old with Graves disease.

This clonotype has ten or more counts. Here the CDR3 DNA reads TGTGCCTGGGACTCCAGCTCTGGGGCCAACGTCCTGACTTTC. Translated: CAWDSSSGANVLTF. The V call is TRBV30, the J call TRBJ2-6; D is unclear. Looked up from germline, CDR1 is GTSNPN and CDR2 is SVGIG (reference sequence). The CDR3 is made up of 14 amino acids. The ends were cut back, 5 bases at V and 0 bases at J, with 8 bases in the middle.

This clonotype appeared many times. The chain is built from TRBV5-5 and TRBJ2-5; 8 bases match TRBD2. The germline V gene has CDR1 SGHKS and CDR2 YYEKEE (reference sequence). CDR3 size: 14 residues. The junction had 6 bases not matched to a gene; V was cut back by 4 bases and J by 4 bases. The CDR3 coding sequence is TGTGCCAGCAGCGATCAGCGGGGGCGAGAGACCCAGTACTTC. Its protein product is CASSDQRGRETQYF.

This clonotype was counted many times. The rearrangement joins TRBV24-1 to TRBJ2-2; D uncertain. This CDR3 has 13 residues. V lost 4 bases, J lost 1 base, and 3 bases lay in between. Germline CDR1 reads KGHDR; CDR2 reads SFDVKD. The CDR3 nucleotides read TGTGCCACCAGTGAACGGAACACCGGGGAGCTGTTTTTT. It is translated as CATSERNTGELFF.

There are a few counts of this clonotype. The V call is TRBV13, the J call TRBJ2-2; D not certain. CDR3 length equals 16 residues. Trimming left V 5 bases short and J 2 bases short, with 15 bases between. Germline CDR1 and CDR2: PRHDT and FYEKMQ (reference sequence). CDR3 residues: CASSRRLEHNTGELFF. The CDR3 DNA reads TGTGCCAGCAGCCGCAGACTGGAACATAACACCGGGGAGCTGTTTTTT.

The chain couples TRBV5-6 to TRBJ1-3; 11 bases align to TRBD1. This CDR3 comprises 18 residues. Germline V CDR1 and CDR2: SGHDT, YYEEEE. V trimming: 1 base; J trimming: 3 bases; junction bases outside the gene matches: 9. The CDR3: CASSLQRDRGRYGNTIYF. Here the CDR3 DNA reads TGTGCCAGCAGCTTGCAGCGGGACAGGGGGAGGTATGGAAACACCATATATTTT.

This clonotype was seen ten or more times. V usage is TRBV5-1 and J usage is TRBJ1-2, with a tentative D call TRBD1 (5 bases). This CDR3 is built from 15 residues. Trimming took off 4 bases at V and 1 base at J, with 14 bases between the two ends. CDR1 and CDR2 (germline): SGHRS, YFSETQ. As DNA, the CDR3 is TGCGCCAGCAGCCTGGAGGGAGACAGTAACTATGGCTACACCTTC. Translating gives CASSLEGDSNYGYTF.

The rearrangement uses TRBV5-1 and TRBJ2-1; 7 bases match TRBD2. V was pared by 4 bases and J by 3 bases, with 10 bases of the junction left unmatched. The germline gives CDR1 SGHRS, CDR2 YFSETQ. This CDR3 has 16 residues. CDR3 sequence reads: CASSSHGTTGYNEQFF. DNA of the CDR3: TGCGCCAGCAGCAGCCACGGGACTACCGGCTACAATGAGCAGTTCTTC. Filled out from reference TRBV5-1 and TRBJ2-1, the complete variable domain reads KAGVTQTPRYLIKTRGQQVTLSCSPISGHRSVSWYQQTPGQGLQFLFEYFSETQRNKGNFPGRFSGRQFSNSRSEMNVSTLELGDSALYLCASSSHGTTGYNEQFFGPGTRLTVL.

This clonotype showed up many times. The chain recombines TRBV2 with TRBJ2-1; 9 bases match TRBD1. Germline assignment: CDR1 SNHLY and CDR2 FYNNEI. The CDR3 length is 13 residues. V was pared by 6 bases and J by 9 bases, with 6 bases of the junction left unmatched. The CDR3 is CASRTDRGVEQFF. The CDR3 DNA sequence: TGTGCCAGCAGAACCGACAGGGGGGTTGAGCAGTTCTTC.

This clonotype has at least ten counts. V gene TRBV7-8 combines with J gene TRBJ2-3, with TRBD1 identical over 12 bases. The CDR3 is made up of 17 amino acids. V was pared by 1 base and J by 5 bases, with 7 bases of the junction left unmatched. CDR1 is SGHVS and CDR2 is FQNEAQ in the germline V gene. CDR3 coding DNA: TGTGCCAGCAGCTTAGGTGGGACAGGGGGCGCGGGAGATACGCAGTATTTT. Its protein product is CASSLGGTGGAGDTQYF.

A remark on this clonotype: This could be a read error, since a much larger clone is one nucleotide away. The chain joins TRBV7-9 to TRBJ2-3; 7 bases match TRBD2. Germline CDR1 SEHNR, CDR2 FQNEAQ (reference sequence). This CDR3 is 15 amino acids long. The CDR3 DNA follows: TGTGCCGGCAGCCCGAGGGTTGCGGGAGCAGATACGCAGTATTTT. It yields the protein CAGSPRVAGADTQYF.

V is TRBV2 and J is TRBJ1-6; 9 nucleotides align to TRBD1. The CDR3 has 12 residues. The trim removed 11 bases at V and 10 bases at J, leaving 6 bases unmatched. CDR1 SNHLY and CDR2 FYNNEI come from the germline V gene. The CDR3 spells CAARTGESPLHF. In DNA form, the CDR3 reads TGTGCCGCCCGGACAGGGGAATCACCCCTCCACTTT. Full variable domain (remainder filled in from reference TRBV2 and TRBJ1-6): EPEVTQTPSHQVTQMGQEVILRCVPISNHLYFYWYRQILGQKVEFLVSFYNNEISEKSEIFDDQFSVERPDGSNFTLKIRSTKLEDSAMYFCAARTGESPLHFGNGTRLTVT.

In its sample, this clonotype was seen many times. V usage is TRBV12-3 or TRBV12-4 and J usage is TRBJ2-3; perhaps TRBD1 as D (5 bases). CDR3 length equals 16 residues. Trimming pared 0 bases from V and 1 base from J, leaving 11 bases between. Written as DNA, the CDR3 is TGTGCCAGCAGTTTAGCGCTCCCACAGGGCACAGATACGCAGTATTTT. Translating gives CASSLALPQGTDTQYF.